Each of the 29 T cell receptor beta chains below was sequenced from the same sample in a study of T cells in Graves' hyperthyroidism and ophthalmopathy. Amplified TCR beta CDR3 regions derived from RNA transcripts. The primer set for the first-round RT-PCR of the TCR CDR3 was HTBI. TCRdb re-analysed the multiplex PCR reads in MiXCR, keeping a single row per CDR3 protein. The data hold around 300,000 distinct CDR3 sequences, with about 13% observed a single time. The source material was blood. All receptors derive from a middle-aged woman with Graves' ophthalmopathy.

This clonotype was seen at least ten times. V usage is TRBV7-2 and J usage is TRBJ1-2; no clear D. This CDR3 is built from 13 residues. V was pared by 0 bases and J by 2 bases, with 4 bases between. Germline V gene lookup returns CDR1 SGHTA and CDR2 FQGNSA. The CDR3 bases are TGTGCCAGCAGCTTAGCTAGGAACTATGGCTACACCTTC. It translates to CASSLARNYGYTF.

The chain employs TRBV4-2 and TRBJ2-3; possibly TRBD1 for D (6 bases). The CDR3 has 13 residues. Trimming left V 0 bases short and J 5 bases short, with 6 bases between. Per germline, CDR1 LGHNA and CDR2 YNFKEQ. In DNA form, the CDR3 reads TGTGCCAGCAGCCAAGAACAGGGAGATACGCAGTATTTT. It is translated as CASSQEQGDTQYF.

V gene TRBV19 combines with J gene TRBJ1-5; D gene unclear. This CDR3 has 14 amino acids. Trimming stripped 9 bases from V and 0 bases from J, with 12 bases between. The germline V gene has CDR1 LNHDA and CDR2 SQIVND (reference sequence). The CDR3 here is CASVRTDSNQPQHF. The CDR3 DNA reads as TGTGCCAGCGTGAGGACGGATAGCAATCAGCCCCAGCATTTT.

This clonotype was detected a few times. V gene TRBV11-2 combines with J gene TRBJ2-5; 7 bases agree with TRBD1. The CDR3 is 14 residues long. Germline V CDR1 and CDR2: SGHAT, FQNNGV. Unmatched junction bases numbered 7, after V lost 5 bases and J lost 4 bases. CDR3 region: CASSQQGGRETQYF. The CDR3 nucleotides read TGTGCCAGCAGCCAACAAGGGGGCCGAGAGACCCAGTACTTC.

Many counts were recorded for this clonotype. This CDR3 is CASSLAADYGYTF. The CDR3 DNA reads as TGCGCCAGCAGCTTGGCCGCGGACTATGGCTACACCTTC. This rearrangement joins TRBV5-1 to TRBJ1-2, with D uncertain. Trimming took 0 bases from V and 3 from J, leaving 6 bases between them. The CDR3 covers 13 residues. Looked up from germline, CDR1 is SGHRS and CDR2 is YFSETQ.

This clonotype was picked up many times. The chain links TRBV6-1 to TRBJ1-1; tentative D call: TRBD1 (5 bases). Trimming cost V 5 bases and J 4 bases, with 14 bases left between them. The CDR3 extends over 14 amino acids. Germline V lookup: CDR1 MNHNS, CDR2 SASEGT. In DNA form, the CDR3 reads TGTGCCAGCAGTCCACCATCGACAGTCACTGAAGCTTTCTTT. Its translation: CASSPPSTVTEAFF.

The sample holds many counts of this clonotype. The CDR3 DNA reads as TGCGCCAGCAGCTTAAAAGCGGGGGGCTACGAGCAGTACTTC. It specifies CASSLKAGGYEQYF. This chain connects TRBV5-1 to TRBJ2-7, with 9 positions matching TRBD2. The J segment lost 3 bases and the V segment lost 2 bases, leaving 3 bases of the junction unmatched. Germline V gene data show CDR1 as SGHRS and CDR2 as YFSETQ. The CDR3 has 14 amino acids.

This chain joins TRBV4-1 and TRBJ2-3; 9 bases line up with TRBD1. The CDR3 consists of 14 residues. CDR1 is MGHRA, CDR2 YSYEKL, per germline. J gave up 7 bases and V 1 base, and 3 bases lay outside the gene matches. The CDR3 loop is CASSQATGGYTQYF. CDR3 nucleotide sequence: TGCGCCAGCAGCCAAGCCACAGGGGGCTATACGCAGTATTTT.

This clonotype was picked up many times. The chain carries TRBV3-1 and TRBJ1-1; D unresolved. There are 11 residues in the CDR3. V dropped 9 bases and J dropped 6 bases, with 11 bases sitting between them. Germline CDR1 reads LGHDT; CDR2 reads YNNKEL (reference sequence). CDR3 DNA: TGTGCCAGTCGACAAGCAGCTGAAGCTTTCTTT. The encoded protein is CASRQAAEAFF.

This clonotype has at least ten counts. This chain links TRBV5-1 with TRBJ1-1; possible D gene TRBD1, 5 bases. The germline V gene encodes CDR1 SGHRS and CDR2 YFSETQ. The V gene lost 0 bases and the J gene lost 7 bases, with 19 bases spanning the gap. This CDR3 has 16 residues. The CDR3 region is CASSLGMRGSSNEAFF. CDR3 coding DNA: TGCGCCAGCAGCTTGGGGATGAGGGGATCTAGCAATGAAGCTTTCTTT.

The V call is TRBV20-1, the J call TRBJ2-2; 12 nucleotides agree with TRBD2. Germline CDR1 reads DFQATT; CDR2 reads SNEGSKA (reference sequence). The CDR3 extends over 17 amino acids. Trimming removed 0 bases from V and 1 base from J; junction bases left unmatched: 3. The CDR3 nucleotides read TGCAGTGCTAGAGATCCTAGCGGGGGGGTGAACACCGGGGAGCTGTTTTTT. This translates into CSARDPSGGVNTGELFF.

This clonotype was detected ten times or more. The genes are TRBV12-3 or TRBV12-4 and TRBJ1-5, with D unresolved. Trimming pared 5 bases from V and 4 bases from J, leaving 12 bases between. The CDR3 totals 14 residues. In nucleotides, the CDR3 is TGTGCCAGCAGTATTAACATGGGGAATCAGCCCCAGCATTTT. Its translation: CASSINMGNQPQHF.

Ten or more counts support this clonotype. The chain is built from TRBV20-1 and TRBJ2-7; D may be TRBD1 (6 bases). V dropped 0 bases and J dropped 1 base, with 13 bases sitting between them. This CDR3 is built from 15 residues. Germline V gene data show CDR1 as DFQATT and CDR2 as SNEGSKA (reference sequence). CDR3 loop: CSARDVQGSSYEQYF. For the CDR3, the DNA is TGCAGTGCTAGAGACGTACAGGGATCATCCTACGAGCAGTACTTC.

This clonotype has only a few counts. The rearrangement joins TRBV28 to TRBJ2-7; D is uncertain. Trimming cost V 4 bases and J 3 bases, with 19 bases left between them. The CDR3 length is 16 residues. Germline V CDR1 and CDR2: MDHEN, SYDVKM. The CDR3 DNA sequence: TGTGCCAGCAGTTCGCCTTTTGAGTCCTCCTTCTACGAGCAGTACTTC. Translated, it gives CASSSPFESSFYEQYF.

As concerns this clonotype: This may come from a read error, since a much larger clone is one base off. This chain joins TRBV10-1 and TRBJ2-1; possible D gene TRBD2, 5 bases. CDR3 length: 14 residues. Per germline, CDR1 WNHNN and CDR2 SYGVQD (reference sequence). The CDR3 sequence: CASSESGTYSEQFF. Written as DNA, the CDR3 is TGCGCCAGCAGTGAAAGCGGTACCTACAGTGAGCAGTTCTTC.

The sample holds a few counts of this clonotype. The CDR3 nucleotides read TGTGCCAGCAGCCAGCAGCCGGGACAGGGGTCCTACGAGCAGTACTTC. The encoded protein is CASSQQPGQGSYEQYF. This rearrangement joins TRBV3-1 to TRBJ2-7; 10 bases fit TRBD1. This CDR3 has 16 residues. CDR1 LGHDT and CDR2 YNNKEL come from the germline V gene (reference sequence). V trimming: 3 bases; J trimming: 1 base; junction bases outside the gene matches: 6.

This clonotype was seen at least ten times. The chain links TRBV7-8 to TRBJ2-1; 7 nucleotides match TRBD2. V lost 5 bases to trimming and J lost 0 bases; unmatched junction nucleotides: 4. The length of the CDR3 is 15 residues. The germline gives CDR1 SGHVS, CDR2 FQNEAQ. The CDR3: CASSREVSSYNEQFF. The CDR3 DNA sequence: TGTGCCAGCAGCCGGGAGGTTAGCTCCTACAATGAGCAGTTCTTC. Together with reference TRBV7-8 and TRBJ2-1, the CDR3 gives the full variable domain: GAGVSQSPRYKVAKRGQDVALRCDPISGHVSLFWYQQALGQGPEFLTYFQNEAQLDKSGLPSDRFFAERPEGSVSTLKIQRTQQEDSAVYLCASSREVSSYNEQFFGPGTRLTVL.

In this sample, this clonotype turned up many times. The chain has TRBV6-1 and TRBJ1-3, with 7 bases lining up with TRBD1. Germline V lookup: CDR1 MNHNS, CDR2 SASEGT. Unmatched junction bases numbered 10, after V lost 5 bases and J lost 0 bases. The CDR3 has 17 amino acids. CDR3 DNA sequence: TGTGCCAGCAGTAACCGACCACAGGGGAGCTCTGGAAACACCATATATTTT. It codes for CASSNRPQGSSGNTIYF.

The chain recombines TRBV5-1 with TRBJ1-2; D is perhaps TRBD1 (6 bases). Per germline, CDR1 SGHRS and CDR2 YFSETQ. Trimming shortened V by 4 bases and J by 6 bases, and 19 bases separated the two germline ends. The CDR3 covers 15 residues. The DNA of the CDR3 is TGCGCCAGCAGCCGGGCGGGGGCGGGCGTCGATGGCTACACCTTC. Protein sequence: CASSRAGAGVDGYTF.

The chain couples TRBV19 to TRBJ2-3; 10 nucleotides agree with TRBD2. Germline CDR1 is LNHDA and CDR2 is SQIVND (reference sequence). This CDR3 comprises 15 residues. The J segment lost 2 bases and the V segment lost 9 bases, leaving 8 bases of the junction unmatched. CDR3 nucleotides: TGTGCCAGCGCTAGGACTAGCGGCCCCACAGATACGCAGTATTTT. Amino acid sequence: CASARTSGPTDTQYF.

Concerning this clonotype: This may arise from a read error, as a much more abundant clone is one base away. The J gene is TRBJ2-1, the V gene TRBV7-2; 8 nucleotides agree with TRBD2. Per the germline V gene, CDR1 is SGHTA and CDR2 is FQGNSA. The CDR3 covers 14 residues. J was trimmed by 7 bases and V by 1 base; bases with no gene match: 3. Here the CDR3 reads CASSLVAGINEQFF. DNA for the CDR3: TGTGCCAGCAGCTTAGTAGCGGGAATTAATGAGCAGTTCTTC.

This sequence joins TRBV7-9 and TRBJ1-3, with D unresolved. This CDR3 contains 15 residues. The germline V gene encodes CDR1 SEHNR and CDR2 FQNEAQ (reference sequence). V was clipped by 3 bases and J by 0 bases, with 9 bases between them. CDR3 coding DNA: TGTGCCAGCAGCTTGGGCAACCTCTCTGGAAACACCATATATTTT. As protein: CASSLGNLSGNTIYF.

This clonotype occurred many times. One end of the junction does not line up with germline, which may come from a read error. The rearrangement uses TRBV6-1 and TRBJ2-7; D possibly uses TRBD1 or TRBD2 (6 bases each). The germline CDR1 and CDR2 sequences are MNHNS and SASEGT. This CDR3 is built from 14 residues. Written as DNA, the CDR3 is TGTGCCAGCAGCGAAGGGGGGCGCTCCTACGAGCAGTACTTC. Translated: CASSEGGRSYEQYF.

This clonotype was counted at least ten times. The chain uses TRBV7-9 and TRBJ1-5, with no clear D. The V end was cut by 5 bases, the J end by 2 bases, with 13 bases between. The CDR3 is 15 amino acids. Germline V lookup: CDR1 SEHNR, CDR2 FQNEAQ (reference sequence). The CDR3 sequence: CASSPTRFGNQPQHF. The CDR3, as DNA: TGTGCCAGCAGCCCAACCAGGTTCGGCAATCAGCCCCAGCATTTT.

This clonotype was seen ten or more times. The genes are TRBV27 and TRBJ2-4, with 9 nucleotides matching TRBD2. The CDR3 runs to 15 residues. The germline V gene has CDR1 MNHEY and CDR2 SMNVEV (reference sequence). With 4 bases clipped from V and 4 bases from J, the junction kept 5 bases outside the gene matches. Here the CDR3 DNA reads TGTGCCAGCAGTTCCCTTAGCGGGAGTAAAAACATTCAGTACTTC. This encodes CASSSLSGSKNIQYF.

This rearrangement joins TRBV28 to TRBJ2-3; D might be TRBD2 (6 bases). The CDR3 extends over 18 amino acids. V was trimmed by 0 bases and J by 3 bases, leaving 19 bases between them. CDR1 and CDR2 (germline): MDHEN, SYDVKM. The CDR3 bases are TGTGCCAGCAGTTTATGGGAACTAGCACTCCGGAAGACAGATACGCAGTATTTT. Protein: CASSLWELALRKTDTQYF.

V is TRBV11-3 and J is TRBJ2-1; 9 nucleotides match TRBD2. The trim removed 4 bases at V and 8 bases at J, leaving 18 bases unmatched. The CDR3 runs to 18 residues. Germline V gives CDR1 SGHNT, CDR2 YENEEA. CDR3 sequence: CASSSPAWGAGGQDEQFF. For the CDR3, the DNA is TGTGCCAGCAGCTCACCCGCCTGGGGAGCGGGAGGACAGGATGAGCAGTTCTTC.

This clonotype was observed many times. The V call is TRBV10-3, the J call TRBJ2-5; D is possibly TRBD1 or TRBD2 (6 bases each). The CDR3 has 15 amino acids. V was trimmed by 3 bases and J by 5 bases, leaving 16 bases between them. CDR1 ENHRY and CDR2 SYGVKD come from the germline V gene. This chain's CDR3 is CAISDPGTQGETQYF. Here the CDR3 DNA reads TGTGCCATCAGTGACCCCGGGACTCAGGGGGAGACCCAGTACTTC.

This clonotype was detected ten times or more. The rearrangement uses TRBV28 and TRBJ2-7, with D maybe TRBD1 (6 bases). CDR1 MDHEN and CDR2 SYDVKM come from the germline V gene. Trimming took 4 bases from V and 7 from J, leaving 20 bases between them. The CDR3 sequence is 15 residues long. This CDR3 reads CASSSRGGTTGEQYF. CDR3 nucleotide sequence: TGTGCCAGCAGTTCCCGAGGGGGAACCACGGGTGAGCAGTACTTC.